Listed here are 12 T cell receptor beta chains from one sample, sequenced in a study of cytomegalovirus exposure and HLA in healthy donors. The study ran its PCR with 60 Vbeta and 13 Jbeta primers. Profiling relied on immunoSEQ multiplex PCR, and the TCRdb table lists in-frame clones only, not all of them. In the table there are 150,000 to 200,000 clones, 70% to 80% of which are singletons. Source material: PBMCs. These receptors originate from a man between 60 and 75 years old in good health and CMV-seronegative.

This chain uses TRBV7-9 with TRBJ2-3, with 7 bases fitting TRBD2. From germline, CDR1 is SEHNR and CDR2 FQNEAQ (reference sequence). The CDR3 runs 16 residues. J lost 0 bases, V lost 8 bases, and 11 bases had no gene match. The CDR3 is CASLGHREDSTDTQYF. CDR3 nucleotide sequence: TGTGCCAGCCTTGGTCACCGGGAGGACAGCACAGATACGCAGTATTTT.

The CDR3 spells CAISEGLVVAYEQYF. The CDR3 bases are TGTGCCATCAGTGAAGGACTAGTCGTAGCCTACGAGCAGTACTTC. The chain employs TRBV10-3 and TRBJ2-7; 7 bases agree with TRBD2. CDR3 length equals 15 residues. V gave up 3 bases and J gave up 2 bases; unmatched junction bases: 7. CDR1 ENHRY and CDR2 SYGVKD come from the germline V gene.

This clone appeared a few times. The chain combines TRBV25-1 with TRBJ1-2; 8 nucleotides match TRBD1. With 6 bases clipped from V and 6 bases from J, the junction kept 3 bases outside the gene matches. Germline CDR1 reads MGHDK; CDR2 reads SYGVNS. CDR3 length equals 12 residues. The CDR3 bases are TGTGCCAGCAGGGACAGGGACCATGGCTACACCTTC. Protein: CASRDRDHGYTF.

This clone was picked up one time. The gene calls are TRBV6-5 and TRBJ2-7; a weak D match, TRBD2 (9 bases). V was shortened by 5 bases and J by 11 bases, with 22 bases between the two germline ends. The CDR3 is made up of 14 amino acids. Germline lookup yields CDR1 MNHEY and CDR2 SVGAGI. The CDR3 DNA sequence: TGTGCCAGCAGTCAGACAGGGGCGCTAGCGGGGAAGTACTTC. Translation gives CASSQTGALAGKYF.

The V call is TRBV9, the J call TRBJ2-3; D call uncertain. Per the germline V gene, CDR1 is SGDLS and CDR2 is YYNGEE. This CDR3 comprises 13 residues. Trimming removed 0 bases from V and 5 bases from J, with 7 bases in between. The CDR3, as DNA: TGTGCCAGCAGCGTAGATCTAGTAGATACGCAGTATTTT. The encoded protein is CASSVDLVDTQYF.

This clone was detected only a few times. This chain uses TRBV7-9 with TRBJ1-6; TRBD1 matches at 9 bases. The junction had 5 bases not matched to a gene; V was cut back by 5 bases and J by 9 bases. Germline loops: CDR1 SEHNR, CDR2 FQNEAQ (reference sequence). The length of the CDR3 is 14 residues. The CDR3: CASSPTGGASPLHF. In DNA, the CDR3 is TGTGCCAGCAGCCCGACAGGGGGAGCTTCACCCCTCCACTTT.

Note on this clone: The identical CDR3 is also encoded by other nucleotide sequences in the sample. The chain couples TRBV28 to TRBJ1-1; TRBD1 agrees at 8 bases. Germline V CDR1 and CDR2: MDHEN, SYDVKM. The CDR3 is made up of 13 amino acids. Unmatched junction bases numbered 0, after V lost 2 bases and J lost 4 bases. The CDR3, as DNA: TGTGCCAGCAGTTTAACAGGGGGCACTGAAGCTTTCTTT. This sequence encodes CASSLTGGTEAFF.

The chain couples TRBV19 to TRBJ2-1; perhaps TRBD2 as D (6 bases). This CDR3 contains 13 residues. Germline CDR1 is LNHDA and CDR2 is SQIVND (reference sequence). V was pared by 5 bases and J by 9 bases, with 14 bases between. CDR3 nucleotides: TGTGCCAGTAGTCTAGGAGGGCCGGGTGAGCAGTTCTTC. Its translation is CASSLGGPGEQFF.

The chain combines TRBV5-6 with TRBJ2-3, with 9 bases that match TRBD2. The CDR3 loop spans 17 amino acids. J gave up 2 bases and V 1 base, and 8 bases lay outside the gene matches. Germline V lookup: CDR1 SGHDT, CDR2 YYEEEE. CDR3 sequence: CASSLRASGELTDTQYF. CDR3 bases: TGTGCCAGCAGCTTGAGGGCTAGCGGGGAACTCACAGATACGCAGTATTTT.

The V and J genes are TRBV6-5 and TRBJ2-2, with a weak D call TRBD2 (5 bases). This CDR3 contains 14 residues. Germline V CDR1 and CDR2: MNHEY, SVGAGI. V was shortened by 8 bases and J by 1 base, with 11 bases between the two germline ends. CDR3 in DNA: TGTGCCAGCTGTCGGGCGGGGAACACCGGGGAGCTGTTTTTT. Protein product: CASCRAGNTGELFF.

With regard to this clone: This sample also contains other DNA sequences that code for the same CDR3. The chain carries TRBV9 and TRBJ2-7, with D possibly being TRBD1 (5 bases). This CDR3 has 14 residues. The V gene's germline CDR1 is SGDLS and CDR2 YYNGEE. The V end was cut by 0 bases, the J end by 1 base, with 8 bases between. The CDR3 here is CASSVAAGSYEQYF. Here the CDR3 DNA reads TGTGCCAGCAGCGTAGCGGCAGGGTCCTACGAGCAGTACTTC.

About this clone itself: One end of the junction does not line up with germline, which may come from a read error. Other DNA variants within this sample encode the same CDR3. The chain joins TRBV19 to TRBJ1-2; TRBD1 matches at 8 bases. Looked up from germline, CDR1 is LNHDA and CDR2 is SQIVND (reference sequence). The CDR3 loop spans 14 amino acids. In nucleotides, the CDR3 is TGCGCCAGTACCCTGACAGGGGTCGACTATGGCTACACCTTC. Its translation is CASTLTGVDYGYTF.